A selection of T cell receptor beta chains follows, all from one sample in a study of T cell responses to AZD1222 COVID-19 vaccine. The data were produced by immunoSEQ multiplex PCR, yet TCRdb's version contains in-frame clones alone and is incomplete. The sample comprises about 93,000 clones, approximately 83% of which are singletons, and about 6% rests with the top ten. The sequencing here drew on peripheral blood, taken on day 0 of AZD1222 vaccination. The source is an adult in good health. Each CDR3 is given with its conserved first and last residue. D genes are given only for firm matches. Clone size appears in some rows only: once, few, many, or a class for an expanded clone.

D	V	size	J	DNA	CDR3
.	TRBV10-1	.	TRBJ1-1	TGCGCCAGCAGTGATGAGAAACGCACTGAAGCTTTCTTT	CASSDEKRTEAFF
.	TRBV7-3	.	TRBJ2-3	TGTGCCAGCAGCTTAGCTTACACAGATACGCAGTATTTT	CASSLAYTDTQYF
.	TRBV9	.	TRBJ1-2	TGTGCCAGCAGCCAAGGAGGGTTAGCTAACTATGGCTACACCTTC	CASSQGGLANYGYTF
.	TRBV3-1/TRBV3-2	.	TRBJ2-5	TGTGCCAGCAGCCCAGTATCGGAGACCCAGTACTTC	CASSPVSETQYF
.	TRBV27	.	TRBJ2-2	TGTGCCAGCAGTTTTGACGAATTCACCGGGGAGCTGTTTTTT	CASSFDEFTGELFF
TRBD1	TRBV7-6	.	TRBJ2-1	TGTGCCAGCAGCTTAGTAGGACAGGGGGGCAATGAGCAGTTCTTC	CASSLVGQGGNEQFF
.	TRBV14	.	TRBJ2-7	TGTGCCAGCAGCCCCGGGCCTTGGGACGAGCAGTACTTC	CASSPGPWDEQYF
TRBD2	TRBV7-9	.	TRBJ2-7	TGTGCCAGCAGCTCCCCGGGGACTAGCGGGCCTTACGAGCAGTACTTC	CASSSPGTSGPYEQYF
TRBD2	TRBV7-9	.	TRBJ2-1	TGTGCCAGCAGCTTGGCTAGCGGGGGGTACAATGAGCAGTTCTTC	CASSLASGGYNEQFF
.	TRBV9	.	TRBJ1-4	TGTGCCAGCAGCGGACCCGGTGGGGTCGGAGAAAAACTGTTTTTT	CASSGPGGVGEKLFF
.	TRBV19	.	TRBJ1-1	TGTGCCGCCTCCCCGGAGGGCAGCAGCGTGGAAGCTTTCTTT	CAASPEGSSVEAFF
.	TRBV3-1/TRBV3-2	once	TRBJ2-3	TGTGCCAGCAGCCAAGATCGCCTTACAGATACGCAGTATTTT	CASSQDRLTDTQYF
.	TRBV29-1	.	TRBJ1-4	TGCAGCGTGGCCAGGGACACAACAACTAATGAAAAACTGTTTTTT	CSVARDTTTNEKLFF
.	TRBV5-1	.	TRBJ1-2	TGCGCCAGCAGCTTGGGGACAGCTAACTATGGCTACACCTTC	CASSLGTANYGYTF
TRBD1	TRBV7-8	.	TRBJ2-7	TGTGCCAGCAGATTAGCCGGGACAGGGGTCAACGAGCAGTACTTC	CASRLAGTGVNEQYF
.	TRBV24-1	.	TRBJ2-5	TGTGCCACCAGTGAAGCCGGGACCGTAGAGACCCAGTACTTC	CATSEAGTVETQYF
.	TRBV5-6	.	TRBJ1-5	TGTGCCAGCAGCTTTACAGGAATCAATCAGCCCCAGCATTTT	CASSFTGINQPQHF
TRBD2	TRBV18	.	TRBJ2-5	TGTGCCAGCTCACCGTCGCGAGCGGGAGTGCAGGAGACCCAGTACTTC	CASSPSRAGVQETQYF
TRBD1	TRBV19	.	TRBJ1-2	TGTGCCAGTAGTATTGAGGGGGCTGCTGGCTACACCTTC	CASSIEGAAGYTF
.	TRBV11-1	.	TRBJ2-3	TGTGCCAGCAGCACAGAGGGGACTGCGCCCGCAGATACGCAGTATTTT	CASSTEGTAPADTQYF
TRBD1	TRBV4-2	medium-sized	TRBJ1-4	TGTGCCAGCAGTCGGGACAGAACAACTAATGAAAAACTGTTTTTT	CASSRDRTTNEKLFF
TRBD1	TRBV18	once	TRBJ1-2	TGTGCCAGCTCACCACTGGGACAGGGGGACGGCTACACCTTC	CASSPLGQGDGYTF
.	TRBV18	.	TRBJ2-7	TGTGCCAGCTCACCACCGTCCGCCTACGAGCAGTACTTC	CASSPPSAYEQYF
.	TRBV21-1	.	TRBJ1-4	TGTGCCACCATAAAGACAGGGGTTGAAAAACTGTTTTTT	CATIKTGVEKLFF
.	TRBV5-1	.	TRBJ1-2	TGCGCCAGCAGCTTGGGAGAAGGCGTCAATGGCTACACCTTC	CASSLGEGVNGYTF
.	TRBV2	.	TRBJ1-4	TGTGCCAGCAACGCGGGGGGGACTTCTAATGAAAAACTGTTTTTT	CASNAGGTSNEKLFF
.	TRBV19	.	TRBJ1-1	TGTGCCAGTAGTATAAAGAACACTGAAGCTTTCTTT	CASSIKNTEAFF
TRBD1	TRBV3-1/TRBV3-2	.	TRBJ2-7	TGTGCCAGCAGTCTCGGACAGGGGAGACCCCGGGGCGAGCAGTACTTC	CASSLGQGRPRGEQYF
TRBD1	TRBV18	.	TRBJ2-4	TGTGCCAGCTCACCAAACATGGGACAGGGCCCGGACATTCAGTACTTC	CASSPNMGQGPDIQYF
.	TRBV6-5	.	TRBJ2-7	TGTGCCAGCAGTTTGTCGGGCACTCACTCCTACGAGCAGTACTTC	CASSLSGTHSYEQYF
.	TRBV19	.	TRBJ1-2	TGTGCCAGTAGTATGTCTGGTCGCCAGGGTGGAGAAGGCTACACCTTC	CASSMSGRQGGEGYTF
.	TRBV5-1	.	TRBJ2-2	TGCGCCAGCAGGTTCGGAGGCGGGGAGCTGTTTTTT	CASRFGGGELFF
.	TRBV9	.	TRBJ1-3	TGTGCCAGCAGCGCCGCTCCTGGGGTAGTTGGAAACACCATATATTTT	CASSAAPGVVGNTIYF
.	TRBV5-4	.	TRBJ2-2	TGTGCCAGCAGCTTTTTCGGAGCGGTCACCGGGGAGCTGTTTTTT	CASSFFGAVTGELFF
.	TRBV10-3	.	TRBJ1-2	TGTGCCATCAGTGAGTCCTTCATCCCCCGGGACACCCACTATGGCTACACCTTC	CAISESFIPRDTHYGYTF
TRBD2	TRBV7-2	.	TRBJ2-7	TGTGCCAGCAGCTACAAGGCTTACGGTAGTAGCGGGGCCTACGAGCAGTACTTC	CASSYKAYGSSGAYEQYF
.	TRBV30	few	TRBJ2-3	TGTGCCTGGAGGGGGACTGGAAGCACAGATACGCAGTATTTT	CAWRGTGSTDTQYF
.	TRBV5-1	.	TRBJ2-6	TGCGCCAGCAGCGAGGGACAATCCTCTGGGGCCAACGTCCTGACTTTC	CASSEGQSSGANVLTF
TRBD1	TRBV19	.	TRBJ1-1	TGTGCCAGTAGTGTTACCGGGACAGGAAACACTGAAGCTTTCTTT	CASSVTGTGNTEAFF
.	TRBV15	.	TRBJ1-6	TGTGCCACCAGACGAAGCTCCTATAATTCACCCCTCCACTTT	CATRRSSYNSPLHF
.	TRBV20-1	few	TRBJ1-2	TGCAGTGCCCGGATGGTAGGTGGCTACACCTTC	CSARMVGGYTF
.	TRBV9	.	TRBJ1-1	TGTGCCAGCAGCGAGAAGGGGAGAGAGGCTTTCTTT	CASSEKGREAFF
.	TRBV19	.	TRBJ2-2	TGTGCCAGTAGTATAGCCGAGAGGGGGGACACCGGGGAGCTGTTTTTT	CASSIAERGDTGELFF
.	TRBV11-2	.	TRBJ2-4	TGTGCCAGCAGCCCGAGGACGGCGAGGAACATTCAGTACTTC	CASSPRTARNIQYF
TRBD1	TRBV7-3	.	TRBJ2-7	TGTGCCAGCAGCCTACAGGGGGGTTACGAGCAGTACTTC	CASSLQGGYEQYF
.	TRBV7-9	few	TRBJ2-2	TGTGCCAGCAGCTTAGCCCTGACGGTGAACACCGGGGAGCTGTTTTTT	CASSLALTVNTGELFF
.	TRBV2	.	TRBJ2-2	TGTGCCAGCAGTGCCATCTGGGTTCACGGGGAGCTGTTTTTT	CASSAIWVHGELFF
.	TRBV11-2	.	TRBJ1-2	TGTGCCAGCAGCTTAGTTGGACTAGGGGATGGGGTCTATGGCTACACCTTC	CASSLVGLGDGVYGYTF
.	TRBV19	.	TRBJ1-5	TGTGCCAGTCGGTCTGCTTATAGCAATCAGCCCCAGCATTTT	CASRSAYSNQPQHF
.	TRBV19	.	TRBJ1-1	TGTGCCAGTAGAGGTGGGCCGAACACTGAAGCTTTCTTT	CASRGGPNTEAFF
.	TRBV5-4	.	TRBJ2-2	TGTGCCAGCAGCCCGGAGGTGGGACCCCGAACCGGGGAGCTGTTTTTT	CASSPEVGPRTGELFF
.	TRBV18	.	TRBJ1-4	TGTGCCAGCTCACCACAGCAGGGTGATGAAAAACTGTTTTTT	CASSPQQGDEKLFF
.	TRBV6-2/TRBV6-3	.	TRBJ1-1	TGTGCCAGCAGCCCTAGAGAAGACACTGAAGCTTTCTTT	CASSPREDTEAFF
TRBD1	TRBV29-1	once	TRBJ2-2	TGCAGCGGACAGGGGAGTAGGTACACCGGGGAGCTGTTTTTT	CSGQGSRYTGELFF
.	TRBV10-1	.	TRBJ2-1	TGCGCCAGCAGTGAGGCTAACAGGGCTCCTGAGCAGTTCTTC	CASSEANRAPEQFF